This is a list of T cell receptor beta chains from one sample in a study of blood T cell repertoires in COVID-19. Only in-frame clones appear in the TCRdb table, and some are missing; sequencing was by immunoSEQ multiplex PCR. Among a few hundred thousand clones listed, 85% were seen once. The sequencing sample was made of peripheral blood. These receptors all come from a woman aged 18-29 years with acute or convalescent COVID-19. Each CDR3 is given with its conserved first and last residue. D genes are given only for firm matches. Not all rows give a size; the values are once, few, many and, for expanded clones, a class.

CDR3 length | J gene | D gene | clone size | V gene | CDR3 protein
16 | TRBJ2-1 | TRBD2 | - | TRBV7-7 | CASSPGGEGPYNEQFF
17 | TRBJ2-7 | - | - | TRBV12-2 | CASRLDGCWARPYEQYF
14 | TRBJ1-5 | - | - | TRBV4-1 | CASSQDVSNQPQHF
13 | TRBJ1-3 | - | - | TRBV5-1 | CASTLSSGNTIYF
16 | TRBJ2-1 | - | - | TRBV30 | CAWSVLGRATYNEQFF
15 | TRBJ2-7 | TRBD1 | - | TRBV28 | CASRLDRGNSYEQYF
15 | TRBJ1-3 | TRBD1 | few | TRBV18 | CASSGQGHSGNTIYF
11 | TRBJ1-2 | - | - | TRBV5-6 | CASSHQFGYTF
13 | TRBJ1-1 | - | - | TRBV19 | CASSSSVNTEAFF
15 | TRBJ1-2 | - | - | TRBV4-1 | CASSGLLLRGYGYTF
16 | TRBJ2-7 | - | many | TRBV5-4 | CASSSKDREIGNEQYF
14 | TRBJ2-7 | - | once | TRBV6-6 | CASSYGGQSYEQYF
13 | TRBJ1-5 | - | - | TRBV30 | CAWSEDTVQPQHF
16 | TRBJ2-3 | - | - | TRBV6-5 | CASSYYQGNRADTQYF
16 | TRBJ2-1 | TRBD2 | - | TRBV19 | CASSWERGGSYNEQFF
16 | TRBJ2-5 | TRBD2 | - | TRBV2 | CASSQLAGGLGETQYF
12 | TRBJ2-1 | - | once | TRBV30 | CAWTEAYNEQFF
17 | TRBJ2-2 | TRBD2 | few | TRBV2 | CASSDFLGFYGRALVYF
15 | TRBJ1-5 | - | - | TRBV4-2 | CASSQDSGLGQPQHF
15 | TRBJ2-5 | TRBD2 | - | TRBV27 | CASSLAGLGQETQYF
15 | TRBJ2-3 | TRBD2 | - | TRBV6-5 | CASTNGSGVRDTQYF
16 | TRBJ1-1 | - | - | TRBV6-6 | CASSYPLKGGWAEAFF
16 | TRBJ2-7 | TRBD1 | few | TRBV2 | CASSSSRDRGLYEQYF
16 | TRBJ2-3 | TRBD2 | - | TRBV6-1 | CASSEVNSGGKDTQYF
15 | TRBJ2-7 | TRBD1 | - | TRBV6-1 | CASCTGTGLSYEQYF
16 | TRBJ1-4 | - | - | TRBV4-1 | CASSQETSTTNEKLFF